This T cell receptor beta chain appears in the sequencing data of a study of shared clonotypes between healthy human individuals. Sequencing was performed with immunoSEQ multiplex PCR; in TCRdb, only in-frame clones are kept and a portion is missing. The table has approximately 1,500,000 clones, about 96% seen once. J lost 2 bases, V lost 4 bases, and 15 bases had no gene match. Germline V lookup: CDR1 SEHNR, CDR2 FQNEAQ (reference sequence). This CDR3 region has 19 residues. The V and J genes are TRBV7-9 and TRBJ2-7, with 12 bases lining up with TRBD2. The sequenced sample was naive CD4+ T cells sorted from blood. Subset here: CD45RA+ positively selected. This TCR came from a young man in good health. The CDR3 loop is CASSYFPSGRAKGAYEQYF. DNA for the CDR3: TGTGCCAGCAGCTATTTCCCTAGCGGGAGGGCCAAAGGGGCCTACGAGCAGTACTTC.